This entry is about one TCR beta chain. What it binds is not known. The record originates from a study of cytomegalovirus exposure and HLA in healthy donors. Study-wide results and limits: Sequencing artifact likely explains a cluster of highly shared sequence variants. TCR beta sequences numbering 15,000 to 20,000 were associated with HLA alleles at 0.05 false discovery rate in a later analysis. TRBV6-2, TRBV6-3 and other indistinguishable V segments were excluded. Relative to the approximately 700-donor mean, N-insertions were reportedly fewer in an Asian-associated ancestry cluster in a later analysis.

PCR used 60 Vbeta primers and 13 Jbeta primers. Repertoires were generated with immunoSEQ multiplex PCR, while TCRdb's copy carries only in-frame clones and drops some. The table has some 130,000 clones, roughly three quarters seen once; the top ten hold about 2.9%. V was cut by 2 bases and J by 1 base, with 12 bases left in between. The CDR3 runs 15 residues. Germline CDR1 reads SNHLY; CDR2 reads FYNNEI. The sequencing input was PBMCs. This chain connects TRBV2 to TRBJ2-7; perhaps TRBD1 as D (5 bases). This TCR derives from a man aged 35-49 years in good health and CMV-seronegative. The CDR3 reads CASSERQSTSYEQYF. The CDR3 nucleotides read TGTGCCAGCAGTGAAAGACAGTCGACATCCTACGAGCAGTACTTC.